These 19 T cell receptor beta chains originate from one sample sequenced in a study of blood T cell repertoires in COVID-19. TCRdb keeps only in-frame clones here, not all; method: immunoSEQ multiplex PCR. This table has approximately 200,000 clones, 70% to 90% appearing once. The sample taken for sequencing was peripheral blood. The source of these receptors is a man between 65 and 85 years old with active or convalescent COVID-19.

This clone showed up just once. V usage is TRBV28 and J usage is TRBJ1-1; D call uncertain. The germline gives CDR1 MDHEN, CDR2 SYDVKM. The CDR3 consists of 14 residues. V dropped 3 bases and J dropped 1 base, with 9 bases sitting between them. Here the CDR3 DNA reads TGTGCCAGCAGTTTCCCGCCAGAGAACACTGAAGCTTTCTTT. Translating gives CASSFPPENTEAFF. Variable domain in full (rest from reference TRBV28 and TRBJ1-1): DVKVTQSSRYLVKRTGEKVFLECVQDMDHENMFWYRQDPGLGLRLIYFSYDVKMKEKGDIPEGYSVSREKKERFSLILESASTNQTSMYLCASSFPPENTEAFFGQGTRLTVV.

The V gene is TRBV9, the J gene TRBJ1-2; D not certain. Germline V gives CDR1 SGDLS, CDR2 YYNGEE. Trimming pared 3 bases from V and 2 bases from J, leaving 14 bases between. This CDR3 comprises 15 residues. The CDR3 bases are TGTGCCAGCAGCGGTACAGCCAGCGGAAACTATGGCTACACCTTC. This sequence encodes CASSGTASGNYGYTF. Filled out from reference TRBV9 and TRBJ1-2, the complete variable domain reads DSGVTQTPKHLITATGQRVTLRCSPRSGDLSVYWYQQSLDQGLQFLIQYYNGEERAKGNILERFSAQQFPDLHSELNLSSLELGDSALYFCASSGTASGNYGYTFGSGTRLTVV.

V and J are TRBV7-9 and TRBJ2-2, with D maybe TRBD1 (6 bases). V dropped 0 bases and J dropped 1 base, with 6 bases sitting between them. Germline V lookup: CDR1 SEHNR, CDR2 FQNEAQ (reference sequence). The CDR3 runs 15 residues. The CDR3 region is CASSLATGNTGELFF. CDR3 coding DNA: TGTGCCAGCAGCTTAGCGACAGGGAACACCGGGGAGCTGTTTTTT.

The V and J genes are TRBV10-3 and TRBJ2-7; TRBD1 is a possible D gene (6 bases). The CDR3 length is 13 residues. Germline V gene lookup returns CDR1 ENHRY and CDR2 SYGVKD. V lost 4 bases and J 2 bases, leaving 9 bases between the germline ends. In DNA form, the CDR3 reads TGTGCCATCAGTGGGACAGACACCTACGAGCAGTACTTC. As protein: CAISGTDTYEQYF.

V usage is TRBV10-1 and J usage is TRBJ2-1; 9 bases map to TRBD2. The CDR3 is 14 residues long. The germline gives CDR1 WNHNN, CDR2 SYGVQD (reference sequence). With 8 bases clipped from V and 2 bases from J, the junction kept 4 bases outside the gene matches. This CDR3 is CASSRGGAYNEQFF. CDR3 nucleotides: TGCGCCAGCTCGCGGGGGGGGGCCTACAATGAGCAGTTCTTC.

The chain links TRBV5-8 to TRBJ2-5, with a possible D match to TRBD1 (5 bases). This CDR3 comprises 15 residues. Germline CDR1 SGHTS, CDR2 YDEGEE. V dropped 1 base and J dropped 4 bases, with 14 bases sitting between them. The CDR3 protein is CASSLPDSPGETQYF. The DNA of the CDR3 is TGTGCCAGCAGCTTGCCCGACAGTCCGGGAGAGACCCAGTACTTC.

This chain links TRBV3-1 (or the pseudogene TRBV3-2) with TRBJ1-1; 11 bases fit TRBD1. This CDR3 contains 14 residues. V lost 4 bases, J lost 4 bases, and 2 bases stayed unmatched. CDR1 is LGHDT and CDR2 is YNNKEL in the germline V gene (reference sequence). CDR3 region: CASSLGQGATEAFF. The DNA for the CDR3 is TGTGCCAGCAGCCTCGGACAGGGGGCCACTGAAGCTTTCTTT.

V usage is TRBV28 and J usage is TRBJ2-6; D remains unclear. CDR3 size: 18 residues. The germline V gene has CDR1 MDHEN and CDR2 SYDVKM. V lost 5 bases to trimming and J lost 2 bases, with 19 bases between them. The CDR3 region is CASSHQFGSRPGANVLTF. The CDR3 DNA follows: TGTGCCAGCAGTCATCAGTTTGGATCGAGGCCTGGGGCCAACGTCCTGACTTTC.

The rearrangement joins TRBV7-9 to TRBJ2-1; D may be TRBD2 (5 bases). CDR1 is SEHNR, CDR2 FQNEAQ, per germline (reference sequence). V was clipped by 1 base and J by 2 bases, with 6 bases between them. This CDR3 has 14 residues. The CDR3 loop is CASSLGTAYNEQFF. The CDR3 region has the DNA TGTGCCAGCAGCTTAGGGACTGCCTACAATGAGCAGTTCTTC.

The DNA of the CDR3 is TGTGCCAGCAGCCCCCCAGTAATCGATGAGCAGTTCTTC. Translation: CASSPPVIDEQFF. The chain couples TRBV6-5 to TRBJ2-1, with D uncertain. Trimming removed 6 bases at V and 8 bases at J, with 14 bases between. CDR3 size: 13 residues. Looked up from germline, CDR1 is MNHEY and CDR2 is SVGAGI.

The gene calls are TRBV7-9 and TRBJ2-7; a weak D match, TRBD1 (6 bases). Germline V gene sequence: CDR1 SEHNR, CDR2 FQNEAQ (reference sequence). CDR3 length: 15 amino acids. V was trimmed by 7 bases and J by 2 bases, leaving 18 bases between them. Here the CDR3 DNA reads TGTGCCAGCATCCCTCCTGGGGGCCTCCCCTACGAGCAGTACTTC. Residues: CASIPPGGLPYEQYF.

The CDR3 loop reads CASSFFGEWTDTQYF. DNA of the CDR3: TGTGCCAGCAGCTTTTTCGGGGAGTGGACAGATACGCAGTATTTT. The V call is TRBV5-8, the J call TRBJ2-3, with D possibly being TRBD2 (5 bases). The V gene's germline CDR1 is SGHTS and CDR2 YDEGEE. The CDR3 loop spans 15 amino acids. V was pared by 2 bases and J by 3 bases, with 13 bases between.

The rearrangement links TRBV5-1 to TRBJ2-3, with 12 nucleotides matching TRBD2. Unmatched junction bases numbered 12, after V lost 4 bases and J lost 6 bases. The CDR3 consists of 17 residues. Per the germline V gene, CDR1 is SGHRS and CDR2 is YFSETQ. The CDR3 protein is CASSRTPGLAGPDTQYF. As DNA, the CDR3 is TGCGCCAGCAGCCGGACCCCTGGACTAGCGGGGCCGGATACGCAGTATTTT.

The J gene is TRBJ1-1, the V gene TRBV7-9, with D perhaps matching TRBD1 (5 bases). This CDR3 is 16 amino acids long. V lost 5 bases to trimming and J lost 0 bases, with 16 bases between them. From germline, CDR1 is SEHNR and CDR2 FQNEAQ (reference sequence). The DNA of the CDR3 is TGTGCCAGCAGCGCCCGCCGGGGGAACATGAACACTGAAGCTTTCTTT. This gives the protein CASSARRGNMNTEAFF.

This clone is a singleton in its sample. This rearrangement joins TRBV6-5 to TRBJ1-1, with a weak D call TRBD1 (5 bases). V was trimmed by 6 bases and J by 4 bases, leaving 12 bases between them. The germline V gene has CDR1 MNHEY and CDR2 SVGAGI. The CDR3 consists of 13 residues. The CDR3 DNA reads TGTGCCAGCAGAGCAAGGGGCCTCACTGAAGCTTTCTTT. Encoded protein: CASRARGLTEAFF.

The sample holds one count of this clone. CDR3 sequence reads: CASSLAGAGQGNYNEQFF. In nucleotides, the CDR3 is TGCGCCAGCAGCTTGGCCGGGGCGGGACAGGGGAACTACAATGAGCAGTTCTTC. The V gene is TRBV5-1, the J gene TRBJ2-1, with TRBD1 identical over 10 bases. From germline, CDR1 is SGHRS and CDR2 YFSETQ. CDR3 length: 18 residues. Trimming took 0 bases from V and 3 from J; bases not matched to a gene: 9.

For the CDR3, the DNA is TGTGCCAGCAGCGTGACGACAGGGGGCGAGCAGTACTTC. It yields the protein CASSVTTGGEQYF. J is TRBJ2-7 and V is TRBV9; 9 bases align to TRBD1. The V segment lost 2 bases and the J segment 6 bases; nucleotides outside the gene matches: 3. The germline V gene encodes CDR1 SGDLS and CDR2 YYNGEE. This CDR3 comprises 13 residues.

The chain carries TRBV5-1 and TRBJ1-6; D perhaps matches TRBD1 (6 bases). The CDR3 length is 14 residues. Trimming shortened V by 4 bases and J by 7 bases, and 12 bases separated the two germline ends. The V gene's germline CDR1 is SGHRS and CDR2 YFSETQ. DNA for the CDR3: TGCGCCAGCAGCCAGGACAGTACCAATTCACCCCTCCACTTT. This translates into CASSQDSTNSPLHF.

The V and J genes are TRBV11-2 and TRBJ2-1, with D tentatively TRBD2 (5 bases). The CDR3 consists of 17 residues. The V end lost 8 bases, the J end lost 0 bases, and 20 bases lay between the germline ends. Per germline, CDR1 SGHAT and CDR2 FQNNGV. CDR3 region: CASSDWGSASSYNEQFF. The CDR3 nucleotides are TGTGCCAGCTCTGATTGGGGTAGCGCGAGCTCCTACAATGAGCAGTTCTTC.